This is a list of T cell receptor beta chains from one sample in a study of T-cell memory formation after mild COVID-19. TCRdb reprocessed the 5' RACE reads via MiXCR and lists one record per CDR3 protein. The table includes about 320,000 distinct CDR3 sequences, 14% detected once. The material sequenced was PBMCs or a T cell subset sorted from them (not recorded which). The receptors originated from a man aged 18 to 30 who had mild COVID-19 (a few samples of this study predate the infection). Cell type and time point are not known. CDR3s include the opening cysteine and the closing phenylalanine or tryptophan. The D gene is left open where the match is weak. Size is omitted from some rows. Given values are once, few, many or a class for expanded clones.

>-|TRBJ2-3|14|-|TRBV12-3/TRBV12-4
CASRSGRSTDTQYF
TGTGCCAGCAGGAGTGGTAGGAGCACAGATACGCAGTATTTT
>-|TRBJ1-6|11|many|TRBV20-1
CSAPDRDHHFF
TGCAGTGCCCCGGACCGAGATCACCATTTTTTT
>-|TRBJ2-5|13|few|TRBV18
CASSPLDWETQYF
TGTGCCAGCTCACCATTGGACTGGGAGACCCAGTACTTC
>-|TRBJ2-3|14|-|TRBV18
CASSSTVGGDTQYF
TGTGCCAGCTCATCGACGGTCGGCGGGGATACGCAGTATTTT
>-|TRBJ1-3|15|few|TRBV5-5
CASSSDGISGNTIYF
TGTGCCAGCAGTTCTGACGGAATCTCTGGAAACACCATATATTTT
>-|TRBJ2-1|12|few|TRBV15
CATSRDSGEQFF
TGTGCCACCAGCAGAGATTCGGGGGAGCAGTTCTTC
>-|TRBJ1-5|14|-|TRBV6-4
CASSDNGGNQPQHF
TGTGCCAGCAGTGACAATGGAGGTAATCAGCCCCAGCATTTT
>TRBD1|TRBJ1-2|15|few|TRBV3-1
CASSPRDRGGYGYTF
TGTGCCAGCAGCCCCCGGGACAGGGGTGGGTATGGCTACACCTTC
>-|TRBJ1-1|14|-|TRBV27
CASSFGGEYTEAFF
TGTGCCAGCAGTTTCGGCGGAGAGTACACTGAAGCTTTCTTT
>-|TRBJ2-7|14|-|TRBV25-1
CASSDNGEAYEQYF
TGTGCCAGCAGTGATAACGGGGAGGCCTACGAGCAGTACTTC
>-|TRBJ2-1|14|few|TRBV6-5
CASHPQGSYNEQFF
TGTGCCAGCCACCCCCAGGGGTCCTACAATGAGCAGTTCTTC
>TRBD1|TRBJ1-6|16|few|TRBV11-2
CASSLGGQGFSDSLHF
TGTGCCAGCAGCTTAGGGGGACAGGGGTTCTCGGATTCCCTCCACTTT
>TRBD1|TRBJ2-5|15|many|TRBV7-2
CASSFPTGRQETQYF
TGTGCCAGCAGCTTCCCGACAGGGCGCCAAGAGACCCAGTACTTC
>-|TRBJ1-1|14|few|TRBV2
CASSEELGDTEAFF
TGTGCCAGCAGTGAAGAGCTCGGAGACACTGAAGCTTTCTTT
>TRBD1|TRBJ2-1|19|many|TRBV7-9
CASSLAVGRQGVGYNEQFF
TGTGCCAGCAGCTTAGCAGTTGGGCGACAGGGAGTTGGGTACAATGAGCAGTTCTTC
>-|TRBJ1-1|15|few|TRBV4-3
CASSQDVGVETEAFF
TGCGCCAGCAGCCAAGATGTGGGGGTTGAGACTGAAGCTTTCTTT
>TRBD1|TRBJ1-4|20|-|TRBV7-9
CASSLRPSRDRTVLGEKLFF
TGTGCCAGCAGCTTAAGGCCCTCGAGGGACAGGACGGTTTTGGGTGAAAAACTGTTTTTT
>-|TRBJ2-2|16|-|TRBV9
CASSGAKGRVTGELFF
TGTGCCAGCAGCGGAGCGAAGGGTAGAGTCACCGGGGAGCTGTTTTTT
>-|TRBJ2-3|15|-|TRBV7-2
CASSLVVMQGDTQYF
TGTGCCAGCAGCTTAGTAGTAATGCAGGGGGATACGCAGTATTTT
>-|TRBJ1-6|14|many|TRBV7-2
CASSSNREDSPLHF
TGTGCCAGCAGCTCCAACAGGGAAGATTCACCCCTCCACTTT
>-|TRBJ2-5|14|many|TRBV12-3/TRBV12-4
CASSSLGVAETQYF
TGTGCCAGCAGTTCCCTCGGGGTGGCGGAGACCCAGTACTTC
>TRBD2|TRBJ2-3|15|few|TRBV5-6
CASILSGTSPNTQYF
TGTGCCAGCATCCTCTCCGGGACTAGCCCAAATACGCAGTATTTT
>-|TRBJ2-2|11|few|TRBV20-1
CSAISTGELFF
TGCAGTGCTATTTCTACCGGGGAGCTGTTTTTT
>-|TRBJ1-1|15|-|TRBV7-6
CASSQRASLNTEAFF
TGTGCCAGCAGTCAACGAGCCTCCTTGAACACTGAAGCTTTCTTT
>-|TRBJ2-5|13|many|TRBV4-3
CASSQVGQETQYF
TGCGCCAGCAGCCAAGTAGGGCAAGAGACCCAGTACTTC
>TRBD1|TRBJ1-2|18|-|TRBV27
CASSFKGKTGDANYGYTF
TGTGCCAGCAGTTTTAAAGGGAAGACAGGGGACGCTAACTATGGCTACACCTTC
>TRBD1|TRBJ2-7|16|-|TRBV5-4
CASSLGAPGQTYEQYF
TGTGCCAGCAGCTTGGGGGCCCCGGGACAGACCTACGAGCAGTACTTC
>-|TRBJ1-5|19|few|TRBV6-5
CASSKGGAGRLPGNQPQHF
TGTGCCAGCAGTAAGGGAGGGGCCGGCCGGCTCCCGGGCAATCAGCCCCAGCATTTT
>-|TRBJ2-7|15|few|TRBV14
CASSQGPQGTYEQYF
TGTGCCAGCAGCCAAGGACCCCAGGGGACCTACGAGCAGTACTTC
>-|TRBJ1-3|14|few|TRBV5-1
CASSLEGTGNTIYF
TGCGCCAGCAGCTTGGAAGGGACTGGAAACACCATATATTTT
>TRBD1|TRBJ2-3|16|-|TRBV5-6
CASSLGDRGNVDTQYF
TGTGCCAGCAGCTTGGGGGACAGGGGTAACGTAGATACGCAGTATTTT
>TRBD1|TRBJ1-2|14|many|TRBV12-3/TRBV12-4
CASSFTTGRYGYTF
TGTGCCAGCAGTTTCACGACAGGGAGGTATGGCTACACCTTC
>-|TRBJ2-1|14|-|TRBV20-1
CSARKRGSYNEQFF
TGCAGTGCTAGGAAAAGGGGCTCCTACAATGAGCAGTTCTTC
>-|TRBJ1-3|13|-|TRBV7-9
CASDAGVGNTIYF
TGTGCCAGCGACGCAGGGGTCGGAAACACCATATATTTT
>-|TRBJ2-1|15|-|TRBV18
CASSGQGSSYNEQFF
TGTGCCAGCTCAGGTCAGGGGAGCTCCTACAATGAGCAGTTCTTC
>-|TRBJ2-4|13|-|TRBV20-1
CSASSSGQNIQYF
TGCAGTGCTAGTTCATCCGGGCAAAACATTCAGTACTTC
>-|TRBJ2-3|14|-|TRBV29-1
CSVREHPSTDTQYF
TGCAGCGTTAGAGAGCACCCTAGCACAGATACGCAGTATTTT
>-|TRBJ2-1|16|many|TRBV12-3/TRBV12-4
CASSSPGVSSYNEQFF
TGTGCCAGCAGTTCTCCGGGGGTGAGCTCCTACAATGAGCAGTTCTTC
>-|TRBJ1-5|15|-|TRBV6-1
CASSANGGLGQPQHF
TGTGCCAGCAGTGCCAATGGGGGTTTAGGTCAGCCCCAGCATTTT
>-|TRBJ2-5|14|few|TRBV5-1
CASSAGTGDETQYF
TGCGCCAGCAGCGCAGGGACCGGGGACGAGACCCAGTACTTC
>-|TRBJ1-2|14|-|TRBV21-1
CASSKRAGGNGYTF
TGTGCCAGCAGCAAAAGGGCAGGGGGCAACGGCTACACCTTC
>-|TRBJ2-1|15|-|TRBV4-2
CASSQVSQGYSEQFF
TGTGCCAGCAGCCAAGTGAGCCAGGGGTATAGTGAGCAGTTCTTC
>TRBD2|TRBJ2-7|13|-|TRBV3-1
CASQTSGGYEQYF
TGTGCCAGCCAGACTAGCGGGGGTTACGAGCAGTACTTC
>-|TRBJ2-7|13|-|TRBV10-3
CAVGPIPSYEQYF
TGTGCCGTTGGGCCAATACCCTCCTACGAGCAGTACTTC
>TRBD2|TRBJ2-3|16|many|TRBV6-2/TRBV6-3
CASSYSTSGGADTQYF
TGTGCCAGCAGTTACTCGACTAGCGGGGGGGCAGATACGCAGTATTTT
>TRBD1|TRBJ2-5|15|many|TRBV15
CATSRGSGGQETQYF
TGTGCCACCAGCAGAGGGTCAGGGGGCCAGGAGACCCAGTACTTC
>-|TRBJ1-1|13|-|TRBV2
CASSEDSNTEAFF
TGTGCCAGCAGCGAGGACTCGAACACTGAAGCTTTCTTT
>-|TRBJ2-1|14|many|TRBV7-9
CANQRDTPYNEQFF
TGTGCCAACCAACGGGACACCCCCTACAATGAGCAGTTCTTC
>-|TRBJ2-2|14|-|TRBV6-2/TRBV6-3
CASILAPNTGELFF
TGTGCCAGCATCCTCGCCCCAAACACCGGGGAGCTGTTTTTT
>-|TRBJ1-5|17|few|TRBV5-8
CASSLGVRGYSNQPQHF
TGTGCCAGCAGCTTGGGGGTGCGGGGATATAGCAATCAGCCCCAGCATTTT